The 6 T cell receptor beta chains below were found in one sample sequenced in a study of T cells after yellow fever vaccination. Each CDR3 protein gets one entry after TCRdb re-called the 5' RACE reads with MiXCR. Of about 110,000 distinct CDR3 sequences listed, 8% to 9.5% were seen once; the top ten hold 25%. The sequencing used CD8+ T cells sorted from PBMCs, collected 45 days after the yellow fever booster vaccination. Receptor source: a man aged 25-45 years who received the YFV17D yellow fever vaccine.

This clonotype was seen repeatedly, ten times or more. J is TRBJ1-1 and V is TRBV29-1; D is unclear. V lost 1 base, J lost 0 bases, and 12 bases lay in between. The CDR3 extends over 15 amino acids. CDR1 and CDR2 (germline): SQVTM, ANQGSEA. The CDR3 spells CSVEAPPPVNTEAFF. In DNA, the CDR3 is TGCAGCGTTGAAGCTCCCCCGCCAGTGAACACTGAAGCTTTCTTT.

This chain uses TRBV7-9 with TRBJ2-1; D is tentatively TRBD1 or TRBD2 (5 bases each). The CDR3 consists of 16 residues. The V end was cut by 7 bases, the J end by 4 bases, with 20 bases between. Germline CDR1 is SEHNR and CDR2 is FQNEAQ (reference sequence). The CDR3 DNA reads TGTGCCAGCACCCTAAGTAGGGACCTCAGATACAATGAGCAGTTCTTC. Encoded protein: CASTLSRDLRYNEQFF.

Comments on this clonotype: A much more abundant neighbour one base away suggests this may be a read error. The chain is built from TRBV20-1 and TRBJ2-7; the D is unclear. Germline-derived CDR1 and CDR2 are DFQATT and SNEGSKA (reference sequence). The CDR3 runs to 13 residues. V was pared by 4 bases and J by 3 bases, with 13 bases between. The DNA for the CDR3 is TGCAGTGCTACCACCGGAGCCCGCTACGAGCAGTACTTC. It is translated as CSATTGARYEQYF.

The table lists this clonotype with many counts. This chain joins TRBV21-1 and TRBJ2-7. TRBV21-1 is given as a pseudogene. The CDR3 is 13 amino acids. The CDR3 loop is CASSKAGVAEQYF. Here the CDR3 DNA reads TGTGCCAGCAGCAAAGCCGGGGTGGCCGAGCAGTACTTC.

This clonotype was recorded many times. The chain joins TRBV29-1 to TRBJ2-2; D possibly matches TRBD1 or TRBD2 (7 bases each). Trimming left V 6 bases short and J 1 base short, with 18 bases between. The CDR3 extends over 16 amino acids. The germline gives CDR1 SQVTM, CDR2 ANQGSEA. The CDR3 loop reads CSVGTAAGLNTGELFF. The CDR3 nucleotides read TGCAGCGTGGGGACAGCAGCGGGACTGAACACCGGGGAGCTGTTTTTT.

This chain connects TRBV12-3 or TRBV12-4 to TRBJ2-5, with 10 bases that match TRBD1. This CDR3 is 16 amino acids long. Losses at the gene ends were 4 bases for V and 6 bases for J; bases not matched to a gene: 11. The CDR3 sequence is CASSSPGGQGRQTQYF. CDR3 in DNA: TGTGCCAGCAGTTCGCCCGGGGGACAGGGGCGACAGACCCAGTACTTC.